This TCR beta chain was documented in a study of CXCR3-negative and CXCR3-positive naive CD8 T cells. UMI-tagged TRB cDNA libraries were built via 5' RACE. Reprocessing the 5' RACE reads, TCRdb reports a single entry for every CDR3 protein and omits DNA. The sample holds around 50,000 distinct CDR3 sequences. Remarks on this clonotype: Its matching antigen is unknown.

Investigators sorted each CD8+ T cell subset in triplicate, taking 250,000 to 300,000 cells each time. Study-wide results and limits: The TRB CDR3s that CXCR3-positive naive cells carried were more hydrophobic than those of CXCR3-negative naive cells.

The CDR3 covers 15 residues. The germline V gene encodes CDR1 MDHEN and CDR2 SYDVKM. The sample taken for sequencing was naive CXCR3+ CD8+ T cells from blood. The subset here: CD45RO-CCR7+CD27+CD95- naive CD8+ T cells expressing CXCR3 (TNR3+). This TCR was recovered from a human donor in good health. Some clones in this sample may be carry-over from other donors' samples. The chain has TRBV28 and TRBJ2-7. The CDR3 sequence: CASSFEEWSSYEQYF.